The T cell receptor (beta chain) under discussion was sequenced for a study of blood T cell repertoires in COVID-19. Study as a whole: The analysed material was cDNA or gDNA that came from T cells, B-cell-depleted T cells, or PBMCs.

In the authors' workflow: Reference gene primer amplification in the assay estimated nucleated cell counts. The repertoire was sequenced with immunoSEQ multiplex PCR; TCRdb's copy has only in-frame clones and lacks some. That table is the source of V, J and clone size, and D and trimming were worked out from the DNA. The sample has roughly 150,000 clones; 80% to 90% are singletons. V shed 4 bases and J 4 bases; nucleotides not matched to a gene: 6. This CDR3 has 15 amino acids. Germline-derived CDR1 and CDR2 are MRHNA and SNTAGT. Sequenced sample: PBMCs or T cells enriched from blood (not recorded which). The TCR was taken from a woman aged 45-65 years who had recovered from COVID-19. The chain employs TRBV6-4 and TRBJ2-5, with 10 bases lining up with TRBD2. As DNA, the CDR3 is TGTGCCAGCAGTGTCACTAGCGGGAAGGTAGAGACCCAGTACTTC. It encodes CASSVTSGKVETQYF.